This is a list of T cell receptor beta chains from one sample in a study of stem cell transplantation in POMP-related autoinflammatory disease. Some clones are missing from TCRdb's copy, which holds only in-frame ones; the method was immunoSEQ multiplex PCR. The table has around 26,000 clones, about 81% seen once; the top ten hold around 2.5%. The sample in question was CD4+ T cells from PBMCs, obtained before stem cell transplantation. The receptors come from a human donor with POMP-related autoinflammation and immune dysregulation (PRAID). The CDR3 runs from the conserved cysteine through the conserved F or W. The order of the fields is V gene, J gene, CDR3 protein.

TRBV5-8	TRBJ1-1	CASSRGQGGTEAFF
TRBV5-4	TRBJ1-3	CASSLVVSSGNTIYF
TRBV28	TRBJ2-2	CASRRQGEVWVQAELFF
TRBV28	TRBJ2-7	CASRQGGSSYEQYF
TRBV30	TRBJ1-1	CAWGGRPGGTEAFF
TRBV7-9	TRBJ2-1	CASSLGGLAINEQFF
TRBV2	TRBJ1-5	CASSLGVNQPQHF
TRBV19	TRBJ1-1	CASSGFLVSTEAFF
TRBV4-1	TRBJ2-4	CASSQEAHIQYF
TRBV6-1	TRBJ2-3	CASSEAISGRITDTQYF
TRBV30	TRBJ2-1	CAGRGNEQFF